The source of this TCR beta chain is a study of cytomegalovirus exposure and HLA in healthy donors. For this clone: The antigen is not known.

PCR amplification relied on 60 Vbeta primers (plus 13 Jbeta primers). The method was immunoSEQ multiplex PCR; TCRdb's version includes in-frame clones alone and lacks a portion of them. The sample includes about 93,000 clones, around 78% seen only once; the top ten take 0.55% to 0.65%. Study outcomes and limitations: Roughly even sequencing depth across donors was the assumption behind the presence/absence analyses. For most subjects, TCR beta sequences were reported to predict HLA-A and HLA-B alleles with accuracy. CMV serostatus was the only recorded immune exposure for donors. A few CMV-associated chains proved CMV antigen-specific in vitro.

The TCR sequence derives from a man aged 30-40 years in good health and CMV-seronegative. Sequenced: PBMCs.

CDR3: CASSLDERGTQYF. The DNA for the CDR3 is TGTGCCAGCAGCTTAGACGAGCGCGGTACGCAGTATTTT. The chain couples TRBV11-3 to TRBJ2-3; D remains ambiguous. V was clipped by 0 bases and J by 8 bases, with 9 bases between them. Germline V lookup: CDR1 SGHNT, CDR2 YENEEA. CDR3 length: 13 amino acids.